This T cell receptor (beta chain) was recovered during a study of cytomegalovirus exposure and HLA in healthy donors. Across the whole study: Researchers previously reported finding 117 million unique TCR beta sequences from 170 million or so T cells. General study findings and limits: In vitro work confirmed that a few CMV-associated chains recognize CMV antigens.

The PCR was carried out with 60 Vbeta primers and 13 Jbeta primers. TCRdb keeps only in-frame clones here, not all; method: immunoSEQ multiplex PCR. The sample records around 200,000 clones, more than 75% being singletons. As for this clone: The antigen is unknown.

V was clipped by 7 bases and J by 7 bases; unmatched bases: 10. This CDR3 is 13 amino acids long. Germline assignment: CDR1 MNHEY and CDR2 SMNVEV (reference sequence). This TCR was sampled from a woman in her 40s in good health and CMV-seronegative. Sequencing used PBMCs. The chain couples TRBV27 to TRBJ2-7; 7 bases align to TRBD2. The CDR3 spells CASNPLGGQEQYF. CDR3 sequence (DNA): TGTGCCAGCAACCCTTTGGGAGGGCAAGAGCAGTACTTC.